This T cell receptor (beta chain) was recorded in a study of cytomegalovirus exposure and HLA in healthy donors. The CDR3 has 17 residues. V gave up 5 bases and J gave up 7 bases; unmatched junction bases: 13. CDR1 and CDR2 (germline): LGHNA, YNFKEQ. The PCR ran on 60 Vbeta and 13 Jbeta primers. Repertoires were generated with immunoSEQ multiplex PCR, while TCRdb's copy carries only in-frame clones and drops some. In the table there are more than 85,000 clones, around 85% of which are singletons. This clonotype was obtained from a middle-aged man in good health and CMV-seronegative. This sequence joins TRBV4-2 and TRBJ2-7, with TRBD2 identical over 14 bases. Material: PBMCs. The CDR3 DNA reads TGTGCCAGCAGCTTTCAGCCGGGACTAGCGGGGGCCTTTGAGCAGTACTTC. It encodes CASSFQPGLAGAFEQYF.